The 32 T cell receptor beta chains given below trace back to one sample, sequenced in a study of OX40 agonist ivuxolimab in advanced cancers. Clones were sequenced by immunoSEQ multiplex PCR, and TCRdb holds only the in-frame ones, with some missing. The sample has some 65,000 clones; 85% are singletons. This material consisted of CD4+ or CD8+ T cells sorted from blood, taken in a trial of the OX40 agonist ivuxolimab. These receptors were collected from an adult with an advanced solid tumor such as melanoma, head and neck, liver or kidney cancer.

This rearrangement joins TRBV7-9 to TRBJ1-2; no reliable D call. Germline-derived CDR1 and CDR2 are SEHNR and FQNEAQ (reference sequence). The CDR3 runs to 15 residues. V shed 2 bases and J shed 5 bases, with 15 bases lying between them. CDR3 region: CASSLRDPLRYGYTF. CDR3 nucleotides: TGTGCCAGCAGCTTAAGGGATCCCTTGAGATATGGCTACACCTTC.

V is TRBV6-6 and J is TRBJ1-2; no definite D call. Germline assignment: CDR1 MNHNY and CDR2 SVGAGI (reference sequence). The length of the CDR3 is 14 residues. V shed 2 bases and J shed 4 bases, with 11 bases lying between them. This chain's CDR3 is CASSYRMTGYGYTF. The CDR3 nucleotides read TGTGCCAGCAGTTACCGGATGACCGGCTATGGCTACACCTTC.

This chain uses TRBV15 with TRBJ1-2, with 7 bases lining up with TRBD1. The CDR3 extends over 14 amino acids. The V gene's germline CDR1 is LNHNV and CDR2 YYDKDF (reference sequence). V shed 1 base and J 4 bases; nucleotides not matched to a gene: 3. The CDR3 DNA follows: TGTGCCACCAGCAGAGGACAGGGCCTCTATGGCTACACCTTC. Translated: CATSRGQGLYGYTF.

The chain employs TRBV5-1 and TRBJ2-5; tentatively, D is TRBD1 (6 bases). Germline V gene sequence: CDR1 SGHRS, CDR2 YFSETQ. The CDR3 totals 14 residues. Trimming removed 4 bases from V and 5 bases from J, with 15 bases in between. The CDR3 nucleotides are TGCGCCAGCAGCGTGAGGGGGTTAAAGGAGACCCAGTACTTC. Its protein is CASSVRGLKETQYF.

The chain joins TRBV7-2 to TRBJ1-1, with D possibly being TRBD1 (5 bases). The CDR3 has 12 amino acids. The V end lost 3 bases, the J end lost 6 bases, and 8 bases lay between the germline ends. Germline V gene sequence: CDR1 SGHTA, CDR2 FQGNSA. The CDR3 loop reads CASSFVRAEAFF. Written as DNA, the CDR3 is TGTGCCAGCAGCTTCGTCAGGGCTGAAGCTTTCTTT. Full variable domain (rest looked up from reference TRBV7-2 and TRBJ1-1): GAGVSQSPSNKVTEKGKDVELRCDPISGHTALYWYRQSLGQGLEFLIYFQGNSAPDKSGLPSDRFSAERTGGSVSTLTIQRTQQEDSAVYLCASSFVRAEAFFGQGTRLTVV.

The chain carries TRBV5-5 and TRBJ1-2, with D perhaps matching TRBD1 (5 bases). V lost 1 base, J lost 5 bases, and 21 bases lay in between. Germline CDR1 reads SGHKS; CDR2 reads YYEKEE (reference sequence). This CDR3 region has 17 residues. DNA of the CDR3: TGTGCCAGCAGCTTGACTGGGGACGAAGGTTTAGGGTATGGCTACACCTTC. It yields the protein CASSLTGDEGLGYGYTF.

The CDR3 protein is CASSHPINPQGASYNQPQHF. CDR3 sequence (DNA): TGCGCCAGCAGCCATCCGATTAATCCACAGGGGGCTTCGTACAATCAGCCCCAGCATTTT. The gene calls are TRBV4-1 and TRBJ1-5; 9 bases fit TRBD1. In germline, CDR1 is MGHRA, CDR2 YSYEKL. The trim removed 3 bases at V and 3 bases at J, leaving 18 bases unmatched. The CDR3 has 20 amino acids.

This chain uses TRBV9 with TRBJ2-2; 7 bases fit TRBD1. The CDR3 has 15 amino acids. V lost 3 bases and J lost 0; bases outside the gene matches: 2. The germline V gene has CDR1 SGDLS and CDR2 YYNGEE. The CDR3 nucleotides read TGTGCCAGCAGCGACAGGGGATCGAACACCGGGGAGCTGTTTTTT. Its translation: CASSDRGSNTGELFF.

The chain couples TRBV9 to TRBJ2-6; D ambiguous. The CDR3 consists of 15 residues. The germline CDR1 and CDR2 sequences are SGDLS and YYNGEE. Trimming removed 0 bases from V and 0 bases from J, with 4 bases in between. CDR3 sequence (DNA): TGTGCCAGCAGCGTAGGCTTCTCTGGGGCCAACGTCCTGACTTTC. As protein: CASSVGFSGANVLTF.

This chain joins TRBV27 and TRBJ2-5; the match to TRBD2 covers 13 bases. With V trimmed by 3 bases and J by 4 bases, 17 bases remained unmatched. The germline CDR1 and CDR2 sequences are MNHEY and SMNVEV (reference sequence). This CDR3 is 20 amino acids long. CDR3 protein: CASSFTPPGLAGSWGETQYF. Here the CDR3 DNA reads TGTGCCAGCAGTTTCACACCCCCGGGACTAGCGGGATCTTGGGGAGAGACCCAGTACTTC.

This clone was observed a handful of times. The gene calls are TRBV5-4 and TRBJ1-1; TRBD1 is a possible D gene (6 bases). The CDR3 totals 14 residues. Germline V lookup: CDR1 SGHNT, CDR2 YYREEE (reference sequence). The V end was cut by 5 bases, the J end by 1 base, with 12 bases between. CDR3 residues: CASRGQRENTEAFF. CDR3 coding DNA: TGTGCCAGCAGAGGACAGAGGGAGAACACTGAAGCTTTCTTT.

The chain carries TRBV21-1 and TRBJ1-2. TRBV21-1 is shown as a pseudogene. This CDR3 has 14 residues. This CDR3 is CASSKVGGSYGYTF. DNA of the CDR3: TGTGCCAGCAGCAAAGTTGGGGGGAGCTATGGCTACACCTTC.

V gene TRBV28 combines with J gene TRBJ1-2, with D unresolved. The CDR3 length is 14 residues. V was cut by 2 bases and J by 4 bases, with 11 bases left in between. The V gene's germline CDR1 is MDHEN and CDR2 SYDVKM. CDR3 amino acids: CASSLATELYGYTF. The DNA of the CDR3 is TGTGCCAGCAGTTTAGCCACGGAACTCTATGGCTACACCTTC.

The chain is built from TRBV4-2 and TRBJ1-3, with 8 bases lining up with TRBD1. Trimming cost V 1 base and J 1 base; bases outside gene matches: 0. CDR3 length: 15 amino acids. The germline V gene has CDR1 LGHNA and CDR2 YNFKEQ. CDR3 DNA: TGTGCCAGCAGCCAAGGACAGGGGTCTGGAAACACCATATATTTT. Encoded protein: CASSQGQGSGNTIYF.

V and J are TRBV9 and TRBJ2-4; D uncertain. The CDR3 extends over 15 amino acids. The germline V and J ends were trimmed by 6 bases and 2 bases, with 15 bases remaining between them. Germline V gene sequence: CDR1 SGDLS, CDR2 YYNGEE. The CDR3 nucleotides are TGTGCCAGCAACAAAGACGGCAACTCCAAAAACATTCAGTACTTC. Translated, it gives CASNKDGNSKNIQYF.

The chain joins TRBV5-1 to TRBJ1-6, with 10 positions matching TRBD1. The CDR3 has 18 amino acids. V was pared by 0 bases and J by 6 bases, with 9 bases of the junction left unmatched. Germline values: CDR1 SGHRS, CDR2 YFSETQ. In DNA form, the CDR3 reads TGCGCCAGCAGCTTGGGCCCCGGGACAGGGGCGATTAATTCACCCCTCCACTTT. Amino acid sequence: CASSLGPGTGAINSPLHF.

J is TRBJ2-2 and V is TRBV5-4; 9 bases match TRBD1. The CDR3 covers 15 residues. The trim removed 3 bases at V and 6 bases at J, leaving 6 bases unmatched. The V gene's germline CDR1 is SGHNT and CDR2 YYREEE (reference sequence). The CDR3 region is CASSSRDRVAGELFF. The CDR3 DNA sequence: TGTGCCAGCAGCTCCCGGGACAGGGTTGCCGGGGAGCTGTTTTTT.

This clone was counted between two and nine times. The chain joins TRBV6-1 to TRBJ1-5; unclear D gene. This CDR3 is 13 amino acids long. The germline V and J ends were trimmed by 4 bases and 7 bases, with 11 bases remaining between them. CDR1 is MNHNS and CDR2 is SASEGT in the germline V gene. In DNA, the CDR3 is TGTGCCAGCAGTGGATACTCGGACCAGCCCCAGCATTTT. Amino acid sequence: CASSGYSDQPQHF.

CDR3 bases: TGTGCCAGCAGTGCCATCGAGAGGGGTGCCACCGGGGAGCTGTTTTTT. This codes for CASSAIERGATGELFF. The chain joins TRBV25-1 to TRBJ2-2; D possibly uses TRBD1 or TRBD2 (5 bases each). The CDR3 sequence is 16 residues long. The germline V gene encodes CDR1 MGHDK and CDR2 SYGVNS. V was clipped by 4 bases and J by 4 bases, with 16 bases between them.

The CDR3 DNA is TGTGCCAGCAGCGACCGCGGGACCATAAGCACAGATACGCAGTATTTT. Residues: CASSDRGTISTDTQYF. The genes are TRBV7-2 and TRBJ2-3; possibly TRBD2 for D (6 bases). CDR3 length equals 16 residues. Trimming stripped 5 bases from V and 0 bases from J, with 15 bases between. Germline V gene data show CDR1 as SGHTA and CDR2 as FQGNSA.

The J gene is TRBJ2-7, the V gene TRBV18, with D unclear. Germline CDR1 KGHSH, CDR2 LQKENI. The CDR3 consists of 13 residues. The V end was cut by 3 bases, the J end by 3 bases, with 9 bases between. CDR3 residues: CASSPWRNYEQYF. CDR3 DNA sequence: TGTGCCAGCTCACCTTGGCGGAACTACGAGCAGTACTTC.

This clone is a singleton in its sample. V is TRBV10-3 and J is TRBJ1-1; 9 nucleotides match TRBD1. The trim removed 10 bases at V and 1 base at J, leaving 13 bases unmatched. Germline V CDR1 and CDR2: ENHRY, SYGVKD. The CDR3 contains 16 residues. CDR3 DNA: TGTGCCAGCCTCGACAGGGGGAAACAGAAGAACACTGAAGCTTTCTTT. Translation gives CASLDRGKQKNTEAFF.

CDR3 coding DNA: TGTGCCAGCAGCTTAGCGACAGGGGAAAATGAAAAACTGTTTTTT. Encoded protein: CASSLATGENEKLFF. The J gene is TRBJ1-4, the V gene TRBV7-9; 8 bases are a match to TRBD1. V gave up 0 bases and J gave up 5 bases; unmatched junction bases: 2. Germline CDR1 and CDR2: SEHNR and FQNEAQ (reference sequence). CDR3 length: 15 residues.

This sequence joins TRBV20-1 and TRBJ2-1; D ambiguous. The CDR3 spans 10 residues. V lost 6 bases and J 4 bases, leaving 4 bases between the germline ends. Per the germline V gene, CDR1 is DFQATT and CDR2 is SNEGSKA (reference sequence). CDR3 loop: CSAEYNEQFF. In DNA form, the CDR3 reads TGCAGTGCCGAATACAATGAGCAGTTCTTC.

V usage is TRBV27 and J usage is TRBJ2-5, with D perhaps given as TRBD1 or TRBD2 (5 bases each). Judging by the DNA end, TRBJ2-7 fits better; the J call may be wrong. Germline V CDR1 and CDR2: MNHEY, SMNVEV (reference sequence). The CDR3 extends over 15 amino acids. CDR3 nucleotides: TGTGCCAGCAGTTTACTGGCAGGGAGCTCCTACGAGCAGTACTTC. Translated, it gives CASSLLAGSSYEQYF.

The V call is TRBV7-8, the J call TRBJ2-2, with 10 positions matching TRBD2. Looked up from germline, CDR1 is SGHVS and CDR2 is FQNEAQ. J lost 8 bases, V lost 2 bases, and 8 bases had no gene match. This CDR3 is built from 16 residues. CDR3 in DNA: TGTGCCAGCAGCTTATTAGCGGGGGGCCCATTTGGGGAGCTGTTTTTT. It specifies CASSLLAGGPFGELFF.

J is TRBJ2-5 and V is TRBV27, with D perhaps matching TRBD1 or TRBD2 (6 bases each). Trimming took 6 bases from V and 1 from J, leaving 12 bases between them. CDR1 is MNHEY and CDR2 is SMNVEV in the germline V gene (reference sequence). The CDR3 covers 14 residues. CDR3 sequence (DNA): TGTGCCAGCAGAGGGGGGAGTGGCCAAGAGACCCAGTACTTC. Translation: CASRGGSGQETQYF.

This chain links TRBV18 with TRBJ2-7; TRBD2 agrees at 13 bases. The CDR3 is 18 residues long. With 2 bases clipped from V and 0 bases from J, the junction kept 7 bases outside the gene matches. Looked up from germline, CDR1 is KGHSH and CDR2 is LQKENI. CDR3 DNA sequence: TGTGCCAGCTCACCAACGACTAGCGGGGGGCCCAGCTCCTACGAGCAGTACTTC. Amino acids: CASSPTTSGGPSSYEQYF.

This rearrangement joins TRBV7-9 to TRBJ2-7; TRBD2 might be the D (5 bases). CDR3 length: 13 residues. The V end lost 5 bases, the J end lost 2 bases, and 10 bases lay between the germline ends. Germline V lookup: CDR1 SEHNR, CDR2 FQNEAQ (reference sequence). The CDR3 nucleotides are TGTGCCAGCAGCCCCTGGCGGGCCTACGAGCAGTACTTC. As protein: CASSPWRAYEQYF.

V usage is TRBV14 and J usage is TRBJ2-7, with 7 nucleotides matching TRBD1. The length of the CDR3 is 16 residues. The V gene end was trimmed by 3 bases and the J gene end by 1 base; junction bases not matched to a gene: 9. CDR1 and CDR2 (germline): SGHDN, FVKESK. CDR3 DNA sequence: TGTGCCAGCAGCCAGCTTACGACAGGGAATTCCTACGAGCAGTACTTC. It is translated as CASSQLTTGNSYEQYF.

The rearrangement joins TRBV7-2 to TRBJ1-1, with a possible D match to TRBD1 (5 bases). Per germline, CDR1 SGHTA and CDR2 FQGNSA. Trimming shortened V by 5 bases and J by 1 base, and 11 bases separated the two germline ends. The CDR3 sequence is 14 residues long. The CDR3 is CASSRGRENTEAFF. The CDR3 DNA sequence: TGTGCCAGCAGCCGGGGACGGGAGAACACTGAAGCTTTCTTT.

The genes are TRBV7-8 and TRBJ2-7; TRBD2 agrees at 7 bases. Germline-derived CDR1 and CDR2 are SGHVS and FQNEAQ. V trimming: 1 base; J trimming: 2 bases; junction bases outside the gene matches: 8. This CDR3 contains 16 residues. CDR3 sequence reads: CASSLGGAGETYEQYF. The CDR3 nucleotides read TGTGCCAGCAGCTTAGGGGGCGCGGGAGAAACCTACGAGCAGTACTTC.